This paragraph reports one T cell receptor beta chain. Germline lookup yields CDR1 LNHDA and CDR2 SQIVND (reference sequence). CDR3 length: 13 residues. V lost 6 bases to trimming and J lost 5 bases, with 13 bases between them. The sample is drawn from a study of T cell responses to AZD1222 COVID-19 vaccine. Study in general: Some second doses came at about 4 weeks and others at about 12 weeks; these were pooled.

Assay used: immunoSEQ multiplex PCR; TCRdb lists only in-frame clones, some missing. The repertoire holds over 85,000 clones, less than 90% seen once, with more than 15% in the top ten. The starting material was peripheral blood, obtained on day 0 of AZD1222 vaccination. The chain employs TRBV19 and TRBJ1-1, with D tentatively TRBD1 (5 bases). The sequence was collected from an adult in good health. The DNA for the CDR3 is TGTGCCAGTAGCTCTCTCGAGGGGACTGAAGCTTTCTTT. It encodes CASSSLEGTEAFF.